This T cell receptor beta chain was sequenced during a study of CD8+CD57+ T cells in acquired aplastic anemia. In the study overall: The study obtained an average of around 2.9 ug of DNA from sorted CD4+ and CD8+ cells. Regarding the study as a whole: For CD8+ Simpson's diversity, patients and controls showed no significant difference. Patients and controls shared about 30 CD8+ CDR3 sequences.

The template used for profiling TCR beta VDJ and CDR3 was genomic DNA. TCRdb used MiXCR to reprocess the reads, holding one entry per CDR3 protein. The table records a few hundred thousand distinct CDR3 sequences, approximately 33% of them present only once. All patients picked for sequencing had shown, by flow cytometry, an expansion of CD8+CD57+ cells. A word on this clonotype: Its cognate antigen is unknown.

CDR1 and CDR2 from the germline V gene are SNHLY and FYNNEI. This CDR3 region has 14 residues. The ends lost 7 bases at V and 2 bases at J; junction bases unmatched: 6. The rearrangement links TRBV2 to TRBJ2-7; 9 nucleotides line up with TRBD2. The sequenced sample was sorted CD4+, CD8+, or CD8+CD57+ T cells (not recorded which) from PBMCs. This receptor was taken from a human donor with aplastic anemia. Here the CDR3 DNA reads TGTGCCAGCAACCGAGCGGGAGGCCCCTACGAGCAGTACTTC. Translating it yields CASNRAGGPYEQYF.